The clone carrying this TCR beta chain was counted a single time. Assay used: immunoSEQ multiplex PCR; TCRdb lists only in-frame clones, some missing. The table lists under 80,000 clones, 90% to 95% of them singletons. With V trimmed by 5 bases and J by 5 bases, 5 bases remained unmatched. Germline CDR1 reads LNHDA; CDR2 reads SQIVND (reference sequence). The CDR3 spans 13 residues. This sample was taken from a study of T cell changes during pregnancy in multiple sclerosis. The chain is built from TRBV19 and TRBJ2-5; 7 bases are a match to TRBD1. Here the sequenced sample was peripheral blood, taken in the second trimester of pregnancy. This TCR was sampled from a female donor with multiple sclerosis, enrolled in a pregnancy study. For the CDR3, the DNA is TGTGCCAGTAGTCAGACAGGGTCGGAGACCCAGTACTTC. Its protein product is CASSQTGSETQYF.